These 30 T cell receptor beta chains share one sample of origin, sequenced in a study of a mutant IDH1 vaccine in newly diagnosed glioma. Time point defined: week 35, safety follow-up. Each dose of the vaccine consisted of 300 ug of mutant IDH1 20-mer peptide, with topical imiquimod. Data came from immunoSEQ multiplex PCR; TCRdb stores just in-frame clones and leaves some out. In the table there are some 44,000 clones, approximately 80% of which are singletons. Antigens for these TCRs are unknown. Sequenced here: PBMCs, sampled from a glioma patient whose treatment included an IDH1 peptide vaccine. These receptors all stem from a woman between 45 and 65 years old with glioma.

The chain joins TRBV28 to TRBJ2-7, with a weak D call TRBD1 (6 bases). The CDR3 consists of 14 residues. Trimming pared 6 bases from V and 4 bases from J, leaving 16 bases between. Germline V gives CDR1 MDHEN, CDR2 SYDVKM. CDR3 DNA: TGTGCCAGCAGGCCCCCAGGGGACCCATACGAGCAGTACTTC. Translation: CASRPPGDPYEQYF.

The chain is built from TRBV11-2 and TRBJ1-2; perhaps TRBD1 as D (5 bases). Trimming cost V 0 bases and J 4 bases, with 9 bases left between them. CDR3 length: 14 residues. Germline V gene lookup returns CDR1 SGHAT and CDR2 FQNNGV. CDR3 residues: CASSLERGGYGYTF. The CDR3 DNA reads TGTGCCAGCAGCTTAGAACGGGGCGGCTATGGCTACACCTTC.

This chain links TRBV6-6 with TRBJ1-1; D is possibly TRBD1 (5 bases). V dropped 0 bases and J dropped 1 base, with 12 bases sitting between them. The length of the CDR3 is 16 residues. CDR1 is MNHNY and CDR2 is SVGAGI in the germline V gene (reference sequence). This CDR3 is CASSYSTLGENTEAFF. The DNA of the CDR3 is TGTGCCAGCAGTTACTCTACCTTGGGGGAGAACACTGAAGCTTTCTTT.

In DNA, the CDR3 is TGTGCCAGCAGCTTATCAGGGGCGACTGAAGCTTTCTTT. Its protein product is CASSLSGATEAFF. The rearrangement joins TRBV7-2 to TRBJ1-1; maybe TRBD1 (6 bases). The germline V and J ends were trimmed by 2 bases and 5 bases, with 9 bases remaining between them. Germline CDR1 reads SGHTA; CDR2 reads FQGNSA. This CDR3 spans 13 amino acids.

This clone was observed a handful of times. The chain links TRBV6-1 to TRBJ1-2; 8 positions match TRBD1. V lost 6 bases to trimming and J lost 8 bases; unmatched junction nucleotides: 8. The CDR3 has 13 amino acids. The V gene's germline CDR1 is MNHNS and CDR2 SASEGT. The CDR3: CASRSDRARGYTF. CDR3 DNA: TGTGCCAGCAGGTCGGACAGGGCTCGGGGCTACACCTTC.

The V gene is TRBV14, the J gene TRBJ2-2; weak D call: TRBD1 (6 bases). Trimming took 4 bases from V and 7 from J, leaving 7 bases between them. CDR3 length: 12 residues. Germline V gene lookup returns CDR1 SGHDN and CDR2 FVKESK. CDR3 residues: CASSRDIGELFF. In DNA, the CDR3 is TGTGCCAGCAGCCGGGACATCGGGGAGCTGTTTTTT.

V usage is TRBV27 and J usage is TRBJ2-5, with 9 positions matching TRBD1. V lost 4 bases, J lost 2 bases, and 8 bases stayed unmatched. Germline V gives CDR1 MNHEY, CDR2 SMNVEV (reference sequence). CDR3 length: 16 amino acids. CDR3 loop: CASSSPGTGSQETQYF. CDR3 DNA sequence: TGTGCCAGCAGTTCACCCGGGACAGGGTCACAAGAGACCCAGTACTTC.

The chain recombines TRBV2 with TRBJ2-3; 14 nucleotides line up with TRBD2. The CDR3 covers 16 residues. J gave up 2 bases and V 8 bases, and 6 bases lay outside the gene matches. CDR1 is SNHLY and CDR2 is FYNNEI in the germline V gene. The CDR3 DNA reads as TGTGCCAGCGAGAGACTAGCGGGGGGGAACACAGATACGCAGTATTTT. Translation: CASERLAGGNTDTQYF.

The CDR3 protein is CASSHTVLGGYTF. CDR3 nucleotides: TGTGCCAGCAGCCATACAGTTCTCGGTGGCTACACCTTC. The rearrangement links TRBV11-3 to TRBJ1-2; no reliable D call. Germline V gene data show CDR1 as SGHNT and CDR2 as YENEEA. This CDR3 spans 13 amino acids. V was pared by 5 bases and J by 7 bases, with 14 bases between.

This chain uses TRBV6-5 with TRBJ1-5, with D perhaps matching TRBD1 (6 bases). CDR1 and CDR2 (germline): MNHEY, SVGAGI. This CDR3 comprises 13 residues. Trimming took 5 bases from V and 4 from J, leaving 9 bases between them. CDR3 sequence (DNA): TGTGCCAGCAGTGGACAGCAAAATCAGCCCCAGCATTTT. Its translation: CASSGQQNQPQHF.

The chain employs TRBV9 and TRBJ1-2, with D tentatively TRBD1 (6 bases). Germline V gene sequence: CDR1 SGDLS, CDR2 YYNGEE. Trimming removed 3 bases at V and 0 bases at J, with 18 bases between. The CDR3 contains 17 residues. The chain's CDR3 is CASSGGGRIEANYGYTF. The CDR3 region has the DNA TGTGCCAGCAGCGGGGGGGGCAGGATTGAAGCTAACTATGGCTACACCTTC.

The chain's CDR3 is CASSFTSGTYYGYTF. The CDR3, as DNA: TGCGCCAGCAGCTTTACCTCTGGGACCTACTATGGCTACACCTTC. This chain links TRBV5-1 with TRBJ1-2, with D perhaps TRBD1 (5 bases). The germline V and J ends were trimmed by 2 bases and 3 bases, with 14 bases remaining between them. This CDR3 spans 15 amino acids. Germline CDR1 reads SGHRS; CDR2 reads YFSETQ.

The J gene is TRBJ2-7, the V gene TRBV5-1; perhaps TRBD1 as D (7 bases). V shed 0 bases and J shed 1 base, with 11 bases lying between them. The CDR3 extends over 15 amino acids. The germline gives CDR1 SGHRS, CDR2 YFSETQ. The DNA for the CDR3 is TGCGCCAGCAGCTTGGGGGGGGACAGTTCCTACGAGCAGTACTTC. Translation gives CASSLGGDSSYEQYF.

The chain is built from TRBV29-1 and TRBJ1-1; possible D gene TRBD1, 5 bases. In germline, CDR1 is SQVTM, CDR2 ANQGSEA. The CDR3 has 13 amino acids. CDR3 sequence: CNVTRVVNTEAFF. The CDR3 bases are TGCAACGTCACCAGGGTCGTGAACACTGAAGCTTTCTTT.

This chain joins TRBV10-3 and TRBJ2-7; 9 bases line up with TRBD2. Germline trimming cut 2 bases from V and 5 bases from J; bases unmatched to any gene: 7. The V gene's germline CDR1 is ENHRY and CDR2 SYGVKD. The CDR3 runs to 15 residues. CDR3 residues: CAISELAGYQNEQYF. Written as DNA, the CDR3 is TGTGCCATCAGTGAGCTAGCGGGGTATCAGAACGAGCAGTACTTC.

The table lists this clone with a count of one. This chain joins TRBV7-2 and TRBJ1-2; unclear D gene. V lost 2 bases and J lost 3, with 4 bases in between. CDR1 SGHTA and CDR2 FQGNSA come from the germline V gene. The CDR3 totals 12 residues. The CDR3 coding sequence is TGTGCCAGCAGCTTAATCGACTATGGCTACACCTTC. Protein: CASSLIDYGYTF.

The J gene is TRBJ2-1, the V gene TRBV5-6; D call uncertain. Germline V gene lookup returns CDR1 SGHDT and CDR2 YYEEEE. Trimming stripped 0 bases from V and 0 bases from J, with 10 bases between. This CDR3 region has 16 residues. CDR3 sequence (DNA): TGTGCCAGCAGCTTGGATATTCGGGCCTCCTACAATGAGCAGTTCTTC. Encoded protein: CASSLDIRASYNEQFF.

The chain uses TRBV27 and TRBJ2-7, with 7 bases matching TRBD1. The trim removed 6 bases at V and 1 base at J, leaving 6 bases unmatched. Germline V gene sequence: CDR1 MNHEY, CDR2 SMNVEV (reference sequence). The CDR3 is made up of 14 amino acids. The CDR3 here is CASRLMTGSYEQYF. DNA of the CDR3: TGTGCCAGCAGACTTATGACAGGGTCCTACGAGCAGTACTTC.

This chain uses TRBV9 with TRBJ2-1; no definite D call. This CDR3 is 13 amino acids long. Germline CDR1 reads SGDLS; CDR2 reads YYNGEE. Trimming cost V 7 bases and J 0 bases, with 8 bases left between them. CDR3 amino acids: CASSLGSYNEQFF. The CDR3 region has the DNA TGTGCCAGCTCCCTGGGCTCCTACAATGAGCAGTTCTTC.

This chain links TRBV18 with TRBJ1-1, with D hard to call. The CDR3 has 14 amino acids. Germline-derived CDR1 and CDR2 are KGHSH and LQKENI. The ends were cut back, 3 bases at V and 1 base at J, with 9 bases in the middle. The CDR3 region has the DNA TGTGCCAGCTCACCTCAGAGACAGAACACTGAAGCTTTCTTT. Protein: CASSPQRQNTEAFF.

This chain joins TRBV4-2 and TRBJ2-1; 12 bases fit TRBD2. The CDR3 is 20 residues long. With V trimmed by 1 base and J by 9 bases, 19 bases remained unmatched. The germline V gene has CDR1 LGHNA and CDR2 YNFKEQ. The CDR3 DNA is TGTGCCAGCAGCCAAGGAATAGGGCTAGCGGGGGGGCGAGTTCGTAGTGAGCAGTTCTTC. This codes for CASSQGIGLAGGRVRSEQFF.

The CDR3 sequence: CASSLVTYEQYF. In nucleotides, the CDR3 is TGTGCCAGCAGCTTAGTCACCTACGAGCAGTACTTC. The rearrangement joins TRBV11-3 to TRBJ2-7, with no clear D. V lost 1 base to trimming and J lost 2 bases, with 3 bases between them. This CDR3 contains 12 residues. Germline lookup yields CDR1 SGHNT and CDR2 YENEEA.

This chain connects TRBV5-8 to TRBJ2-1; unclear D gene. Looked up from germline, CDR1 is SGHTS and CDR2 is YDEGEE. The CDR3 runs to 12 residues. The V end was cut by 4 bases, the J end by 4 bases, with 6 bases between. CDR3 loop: CASSPTYNEQFF. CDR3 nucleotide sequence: TGTGCCAGCAGCCCTACGTACAATGAGCAGTTCTTC.

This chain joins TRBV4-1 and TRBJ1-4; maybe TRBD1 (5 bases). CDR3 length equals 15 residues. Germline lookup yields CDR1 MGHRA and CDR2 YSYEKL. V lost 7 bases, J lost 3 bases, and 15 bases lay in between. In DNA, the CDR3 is TGCGCCAGCACCCAGGGCGGGGTCTCTAATGAAAAACTGTTTTTT. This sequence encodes CASTQGGVSNEKLFF.

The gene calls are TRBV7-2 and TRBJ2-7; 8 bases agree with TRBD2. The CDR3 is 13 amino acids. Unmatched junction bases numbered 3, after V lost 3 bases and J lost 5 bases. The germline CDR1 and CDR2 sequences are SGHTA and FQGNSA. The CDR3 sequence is CASSFSGENEQYF. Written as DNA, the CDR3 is TGTGCCAGCAGCTTTAGCGGGGAAAACGAGCAGTACTTC.

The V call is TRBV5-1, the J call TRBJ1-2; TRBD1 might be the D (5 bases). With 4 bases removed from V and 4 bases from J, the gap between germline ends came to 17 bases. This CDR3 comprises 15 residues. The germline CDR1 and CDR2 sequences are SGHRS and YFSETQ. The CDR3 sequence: CASSPPRDGAYGYTF. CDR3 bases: TGCGCCAGCAGCCCGCCCCGGGACGGGGCCTATGGCTACACCTTC.

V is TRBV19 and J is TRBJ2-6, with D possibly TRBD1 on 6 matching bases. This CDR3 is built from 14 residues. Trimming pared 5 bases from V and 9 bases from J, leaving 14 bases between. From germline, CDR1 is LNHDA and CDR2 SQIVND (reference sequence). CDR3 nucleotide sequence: TGTGCCAGTAGTCCAAGGACAGAGGTCAACGTCCTGACTTTC. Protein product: CASSPRTEVNVLTF.

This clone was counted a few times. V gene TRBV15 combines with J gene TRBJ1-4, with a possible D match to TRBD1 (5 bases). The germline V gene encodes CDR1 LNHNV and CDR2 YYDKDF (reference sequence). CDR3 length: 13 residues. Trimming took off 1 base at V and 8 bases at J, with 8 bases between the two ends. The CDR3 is CATSRVGPEKLFF. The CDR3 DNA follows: TGTGCCACCAGCAGAGTGGGACCCGAAAAACTGTTTTTT.

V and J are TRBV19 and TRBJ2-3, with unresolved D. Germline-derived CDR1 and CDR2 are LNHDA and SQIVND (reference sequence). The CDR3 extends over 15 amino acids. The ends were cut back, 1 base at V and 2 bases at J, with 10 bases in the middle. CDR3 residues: CASSIGALDTDTQYF. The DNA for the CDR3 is TGTGCCAGTAGTATAGGTGCTCTAGACACAGATACGCAGTATTTT.

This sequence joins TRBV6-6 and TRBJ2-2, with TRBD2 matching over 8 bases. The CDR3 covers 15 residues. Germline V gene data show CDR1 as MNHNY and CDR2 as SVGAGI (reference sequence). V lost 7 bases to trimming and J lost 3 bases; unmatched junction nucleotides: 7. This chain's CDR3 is CASTFSGDDTGELFF. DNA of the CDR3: TGTGCCAGCACCTTTAGCGGGGATGACACCGGGGAGCTGTTTTTT.